The source of this T cell receptor beta chain is a study of cytomegalovirus exposure and HLA in healthy donors. Study observations and caveats: Being productive about 90% or about 30% of the time was typical of most TCR beta V segments in an earlier analysis. Excluded were some V segments that proved indistinguishable, including TRBV6-2 and TRBV6-3.

This CDR3 is built from 13 residues. Trimming left V 9 bases short and J 5 bases short, with 16 bases between. Germline V CDR1 and CDR2: LNHNV, YYDKDF (reference sequence). The PCR made use of 60 Vbeta and 13 Jbeta primers. Only in-frame clones appear in the TCRdb table, and some are missing; sequencing was by immunoSEQ multiplex PCR. The sample contains 250,000 or so clones, approximately 80% of which appear only once. Note on this clone: The target antigen is unknown.

Sequenced material: PBMCs. The receptor comes from a woman aged 60-75 years in good health and CMV-seropositive. The V gene is TRBV15, the J gene TRBJ2-5, with TRBD2 as a possible D gene (6 bases). The CDR3 region is CATQRPGVETQYF. The CDR3 DNA sequence: TGTGCCACGCAAAGGCCGGGAGTGGAGACCCAGTACTTC.